This is a list of T cell receptor beta chains from one sample in a study of T cells in Graves' hyperthyroidism and ophthalmopathy. TCRdb reanalysed the multiplex PCR reads using MiXCR and keeps one entry per CDR3 protein. The data show roughly 570,000 distinct CDR3 sequences, 46% seen once. The sample comprised peripheral blood or thyroid tissue (not recorded which). The receptors here all came from a young woman with Graves' hyperthyroidism. Both conserved end residues are part of each CDR3. The D gene is left open where the match is weak. Clone size is shown for a subset of rows, as once, few, many or a class of expanded clone.

- TRBD2 TRBJ2-7 TRBV7-2 TGTGCCAGCAGCTTCAGCGGGAGGACGGTTGAGCAGTACTTC CASSFSGRTVEQYF
- - TRBJ2-7 TRBV6-1 TGTGCCAGCACTTTAGTGTCCAGGGACGAGTACGAGCAGTACTTC CASTLVSRDEYEQYF
many TRBD1 TRBJ2-2 TRBV24-1 TGTGCCACCAGGCAGGGACAGGGGAAGACCGGGGAGCTGTTTTTT CATRQGQGKTGELFF
- - TRBJ1-1 TRBV27 TGTGCCAGCCTGCGGACACCTCGGGCGGCTGAAGCTTTCTTT CASLRTPRAAEAFF
- - TRBJ1-2 TRBV29-1 TGCAGCGTAGCCGGGGATGGCTACACCTTC CSVAGDGYTF
many TRBD1 TRBJ1-2 TRBV6-5 TGTGCCAGCAATGCTCCGGGACAGGCCTATGGCTACACCTTC CASNAPGQAYGYTF
once - TRBJ2-5 TRBV2 TGTGCCAGCGTTGATGTCAGGGGAGGGGAGACCCAGTACTTC CASVDVRGGETQYF
- TRBD1 TRBJ2-5 TRBV20-1 TGCAGTGCTAGAGAGCTACACAGGGGGTACGAGACCCAGTACTTC CSARELHRGYETQYF
few - TRBJ1-5 TRBV20-1 TGCAGTGCTTCCCCGGAGGGGGTGGGTCAGCCCCAGCATTTT CSASPEGVGQPQHF
- TRBD2 TRBJ2-7 TRBV7-9 TGTGCCAGCAGCTTAGTATCGACTAGCCACTTC CASSLVSTSHF
- - TRBJ1-1 TRBV6-4 TGTGCCAGCAGTGATGGACTAGCGGGGGACAATGAAGCTTTCTTT CASSDGLAGDNEAFF
many TRBD2 TRBJ2-2 TRBV5-1 TGCGCCAGCAGCCGGGGACTAGCGGGAGAGAACACCGGGGAGCTGTTTTTT CASSRGLAGENTGELFF
many TRBD1 TRBJ1-5 TRBV4-1 TGCGCCAGCAGCCCCGGACAGGGGGGATCGGGCAATCAGCCCCAGCATTTT CASSPGQGGSGNQPQHF
- TRBD1 TRBJ2-3 TRBV2 TGTGCCGGACCACGATCAGACGGACAGGGGGCCAGGAGTACAGATACGCAGTATTTT CAGPRSDGQGARSTDTQYF
- TRBD2 TRBJ2-5 TRBV18 TGTACCAGCAGCCCAACGGCGGGGACAGTTATAAGCGGGAGGGCCCAAGAGACCCAGTACTTC CTSSPTAGTVISGRAQETQYF
- TRBD1 TRBJ1-2 TRBV7-8 TGTGCCAGCAGCACCAGGGGGTATGGCTACACCTTC CASSTRGYGYTF
- TRBD1 TRBJ1-6 TRBV2 TGTGCCAGCAGATTCCAGGGGGGATCCCCCCTCCACTTT CASRFQGGSPLHF
- - TRBJ2-2 TRBV9 TGTGCCAGCAGCGTAGACTACGGGTTTACCGGGGAGCTGTTTTTT CASSVDYGFTGELFF
- - TRBJ1-6 TRBV20-1 TGCAGTTTTCAGGGTGAAAATTCACCCCTCCACTTT CSFQGENSPLHF
many TRBD2 TRBJ2-2 TRBV13 TGTGCCAGCAGCCTGCGGACTAGGAGGCTCGGGGAGCTGTTTTTT CASSLRTRRLGELFF
- - TRBJ1-4 TRBV7-8 TGTGCCAGCAGCTTAACGGGACTAGCGGAGGGTGAAAAACTGTTTTTT CASSLTGLAEGEKLFF
- - TRBJ1-5 TRBV7-6 TGTGCCAGCAGCCTTAGTCGACAGCCCCAGCATTTT CASSLSRQPQHF
- TRBD1 TRBJ1-4 TRBV15 TGTGCCACCAGCAGAGATCGGGACAGCAAACTGTTTTTT CATSRDRDSKLFF
many - TRBJ1-1 TRBV27 TGTGCCAGCAGTTTAAGCCAGGGAACTGAAGCTTTCTTT CASSLSQGTEAFF
- - TRBJ1-6 TRBV6-2/TRBV6-3 TGTGCCAGCTCCAGTATCTCCTATAATTCACCCCTCCACTTT CASSSISYNSPLHF
many - TRBJ2-7 TRBV5-1 TGCGCCAGCAGCTTGGCCGGGGTACAGATCCACGAGCAGTACTTC CASSLAGVQIHEQYF
many TRBD1 TRBJ2-7 TRBV5-1 TGCGCCAGCAGCCCGCAGGGACAGGGCGAGCAGTACTTC CASSPQGQGEQYF
many - TRBJ1-5 TRBV24-1 TGTGCCACCAGTGACACCGGGACCCACATCGTTTATGGCAATCAGCCCCAGCATTTT CATSDTGTHIVYGNQPQHF
- TRBD2 TRBJ2-5 TRBV7-2 TGTGCCAGCAGCCCGCGACTAGCGGGACAGATCCAAGAGACCCAGTACTTC CASSPRLAGQIQETQYF